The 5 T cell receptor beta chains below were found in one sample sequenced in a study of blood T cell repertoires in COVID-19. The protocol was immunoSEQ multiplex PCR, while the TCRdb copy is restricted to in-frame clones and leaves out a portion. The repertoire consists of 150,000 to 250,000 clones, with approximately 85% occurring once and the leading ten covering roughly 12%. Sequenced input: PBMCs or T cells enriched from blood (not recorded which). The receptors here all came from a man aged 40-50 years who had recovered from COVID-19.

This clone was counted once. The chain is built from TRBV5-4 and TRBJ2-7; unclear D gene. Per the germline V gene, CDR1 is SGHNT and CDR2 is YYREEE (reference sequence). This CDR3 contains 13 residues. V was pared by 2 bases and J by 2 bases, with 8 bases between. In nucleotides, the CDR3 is TGTGCCAGCAGCTTACCCTACCCCTACGAGCAGTACGTC. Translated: CASSLPYPYEQYV.

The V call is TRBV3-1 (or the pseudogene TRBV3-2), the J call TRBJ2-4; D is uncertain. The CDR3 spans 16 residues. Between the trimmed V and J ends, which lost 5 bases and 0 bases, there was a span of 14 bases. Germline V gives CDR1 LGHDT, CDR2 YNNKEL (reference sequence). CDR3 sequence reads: CASSTNRDLAKNIQYF. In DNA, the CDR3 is TGTGCCAGCAGCACAAACAGAGACCTAGCCAAAAACATTCAGTACTTC.

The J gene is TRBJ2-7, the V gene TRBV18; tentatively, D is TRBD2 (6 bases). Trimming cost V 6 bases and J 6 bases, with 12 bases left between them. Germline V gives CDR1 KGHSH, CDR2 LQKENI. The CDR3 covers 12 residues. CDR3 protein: CASSPGLREQYF. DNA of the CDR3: TGTGCCAGCTCCCCGGGACTCCGCGAGCAGTACTTC.

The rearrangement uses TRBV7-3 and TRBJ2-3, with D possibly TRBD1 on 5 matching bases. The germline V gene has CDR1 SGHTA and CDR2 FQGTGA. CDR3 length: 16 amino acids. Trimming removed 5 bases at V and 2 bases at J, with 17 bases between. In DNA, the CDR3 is TGTGCCAGCAGCCCTGACCCAAGGGGTCACACAGATACGCAGTATTTT. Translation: CASSPDPRGHTDTQYF.

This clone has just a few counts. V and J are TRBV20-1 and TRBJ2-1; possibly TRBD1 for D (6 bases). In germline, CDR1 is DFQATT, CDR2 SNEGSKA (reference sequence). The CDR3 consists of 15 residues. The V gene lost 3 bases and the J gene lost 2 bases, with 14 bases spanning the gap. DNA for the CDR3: TGCAGTGCTAGTGGTTTACAGGGCCCCTACAATGAGCAGTTCTTC. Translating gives CSASGLQGPYNEQFF.